The present T cell receptor beta chain was sequenced within a study of blood T cell repertoires in COVID-19. Only in-frame clones appear in the TCRdb table, and some are missing; sequencing was by immunoSEQ multiplex PCR. The table has 110,000 to 150,000 clones, 70% to 85% seen once; the top ten hold around 9.6%. CDR3 length: 19 amino acids. Losses at the gene ends were 5 bases for V and 1 base for J; bases not matched to a gene: 19. CDR1 MNHEY and CDR2 SMNVEV come from the germline V gene (reference sequence). This TCR was sampled from a man in his sixties with active or convalescent COVID-19. J is TRBJ1-2 and V is TRBV27, with 7 bases matching TRBD1. Sequenced: peripheral blood. CDR3 DNA: TGTGCCAGCAGTGGGAGTCCCCGGGACAGCTCCCCATATAACTATGGCTACACCTTC. Protein sequence: CASSGSPRDSSPYNYGYTF.